This T cell receptor beta chain originates from a study of blood T cell repertoires in COVID-19. Study background: Donors in the United States, Italy and Spain gave samples during acute or convalescent COVID-19. PBMCs, B-cell-depleted T cells, or T cells were the source of the cDNA or gDNA that made up the material.

The CDR3 length is 14 residues. V trimming: 3 bases; J trimming: 9 bases; junction bases outside the gene matches: 7. The germline gives CDR1 SGHRS, CDR2 YFSETQ. The authors' processing: Estimation of nucleated cell counts relied on the amplification of reference gene primers. TCRdb's table, derived via immunoSEQ multiplex PCR, lists solely in-frame clones and lacks some. D and trimming were read from the DNA, whereas the V and J calls and clone size are those reported in that table. The sample shows some 290,000 clones, 83% of them seen only once. This chain uses TRBV5-1 with TRBJ2-1; 9 bases are shared with TRBD2. This clonotype was obtained from a man aged 55 to 70 who had recovered from COVID-19. Sequenced material: peripheral blood. CDR3 coding DNA: TGCGCCAGCAGCTCCGGGACTAGCTACTCTGAGCAGTTCTTC. The encoded protein is CASSSGTSYSEQFF. The variable domain in full, completed from reference TRBV5-1 and TRBJ2-1, reads KAGVTQTPRYLIKTRGQQVTLSCSPISGHRSVSWYQQTPGQGLQFLFEYFSETQRNKGNFPGRFSGRQFSNSRSEMNVSTLELGDSALYLCASSSGTSYSEQFFGPGTRLTVL.